This TCR beta chain originates from a study of cytomegalovirus exposure and HLA in healthy donors. Trimming took off 0 bases at V and 7 bases at J, with 9 bases between the two ends. The germline CDR1 and CDR2 sequences are MNHEY and SVGAGI. The CDR3 is 13 amino acids. Study results and caveats: A later analysis reportedly found that, within productive TCRs, an Asian-associated ancestry cluster had fewer N-insertions than the mean observed across the roughly 700 donors. Among TCR beta chains of equal frequency, HLA-associated ones were more clonally expanded in a later analysis. As a later analysis showed, a missense DCLRE1C variant was linked to trimming of TCR beta V- and J-genes.

A word on this clone: What it binds is unknown.

Amplification used 60 Vbeta primers and 13 Jbeta primers. Here immunoSEQ multiplex PCR was the method, and the copy in TCRdb shows in-frame clones only, minus some. The table shows approximately 170,000 clones, with 60% to 85% occurring only once. The chain employs TRBV6-5 and TRBJ1-1; TRBD1 might be the D (5 bases). The sequence came from a female donor in good health and CMV-seronegative. The sample comprised PBMCs. The CDR3 reads CASSYSWGGEAFF. CDR3 coding DNA: TGTGCCAGCAGTTACTCTTGGGGGGGTGAAGCTTTCTTT.